This T cell receptor beta chain was sequenced during a study of metastatic and nonmetastatic thyroid tumors. Overall study: Thyroid patients, malignant and benign, had repertoires compared across blood and tumor or nodule tissue. Study conclusions and caveats: The study reportedly found significantly higher TCR beta diversity in malignant thyroid tumors than benign nodules, in blood and tumor.

V shed 2 bases and J shed 0 bases, with 6 bases lying between them. The CDR3 loop spans 15 amino acids. Germline-derived CDR1 and CDR2 are KGHDR and SFDVKD. Thyroid surgery took place with no prior treatment in any patient. This clone has ten or more counts. Its antigen is as yet unknown. In the study's own analysis: What underpinned the distant-metastasis classifier for papillary thyroid cancer was the set of CDR3 differences across clinicopathological groups. TCRdb re-called the PCR reads via MiXCR. The V and J calls come from TCRdb's annotation, not from the publication. Of fewer than 45,000 clones listed, 20% are singletons.

V gene TRBV24-1 combines with J gene TRBJ2-2, with TRBD1 as a possible D gene (6 bases). The sample taken for sequencing was blood. This clonotype originated in a female donor with papillary thyroid cancer or a benign thyroid nodule (not recorded which). Some clones in this sample may be carry-over from other donors' samples. CDR3 DNA sequence: TGTGCCACCAGTGATTGGGACACGAACACCGGGGAGCTGTTTTTT. Its translation: CATSDWDTNTGELFF.